The clone carrying this T cell receptor (beta chain) was counted a few times. The antigen remains undetermined. Sorted populations all had greater than 95% purity. This CDR3 is 14 amino acids long. V gave up 4 bases and J gave up 3 bases, with 10 bases separating them. Germline-derived CDR1 and CDR2 are LNHDA and SQIVND (reference sequence). This sample is part of a study of beta chain features in type 1 diabetes. Study-wide results and caveats: Junctions at VDJ sites from type 1 diabetes patients had fewer insertions and more deletions. Type 1 diabetes patients had TCRB CDR3s that were shorter (moderately but significantly so) in all four CD4+ subsets. Across patients, naive, central memory and Treg TCRB repertoires exhibited apparently greater similarity than was observed across healthy donors.

The study reverse transcribed the entire isolated RNA, so it sequenced expressed TCRB transcripts. Profiled with immunoSEQ multiplex PCR; TCRdb holds only in-frame clones, not every one. The table lists about 650,000 clones, around 12% of them singletons. The rearrangement uses TRBV19 and TRBJ1-5; D possibly corresponds to TRBD1 (5 bases). The sample was naive CD4+ T cells from blood. The TCR comes from a man aged 30 to 39 with type 1 diabetes. The CDR3 loop reads CASSTQTVNQPQHF. Here the CDR3 DNA reads TGTGCCAGTAGTACCCAGACAGTCAATCAGCCCCAGCATTTT.